This T cell receptor (beta chain) was recovered during a study of Graves' ophthalmopathy and Graves' hyperthyroidism. Study as a whole: The collection of peripheral blood took place at initial diagnosis, before any treatment. Broader study findings: Thyroid clonotypes that were expanded above 0.001 frequency mostly also appeared in blood.

V was pared by 0 bases and J by 5 bases, with 15 bases between. The CDR3 has 16 amino acids. Germline-derived CDR1 and CDR2 are SGDLS and YYNGEE. Researchers took RNA transcripts and amplified TCR beta CDR3 regions from them. Second-round multiplex PCR came after a first-round RT-PCR that employed HTBI primers. One entry per CDR3 protein results from TCRdb running MiXCR on the multiplex PCR reads. Of hundreds of thousands of distinct CDR3 sequences in the sample, 22% were seen once. This clonotype was picked up many times. The antigen remains undetermined. This TCR was sampled from a woman younger than 35 with stable Graves' hyperthyroidism. Some clones in this sample may be carry-over from other donors' samples. The chain combines TRBV9 with TRBJ2-1; D uncertain. The sequencing sample was made of peripheral blood. CDR3 in amino acids: CASSVDPAPSDNEQFF. The CDR3 DNA reads TGTGCCAGCAGCGTAGACCCGGCCCCTTCGGACAATGAGCAGTTCTTC.